A selection of T cell receptor beta chains follows, all from one sample in a study of cytomegalovirus exposure and HLA in healthy donors. The table came from immunoSEQ multiplex PCR; TCRdb's copy has only in-frame clones and leaves some out. The sample totals roughly 55,000 clones. Sequencing was carried out using PBMCs. The receptor set was obtained from a man between 45 and 60 years old in good health and CMV-seropositive. The CDR3 runs from the conserved cysteine through the conserved F or W. D genes are given only for firm matches.

-	TRBV5-6	TRBJ1-2	TGTGCCAGCAGCCCAACAGCTAACTATGGCTACACCTTC	CASSPTANYGYTF
TRBD1	TRBV6-1	TRBJ1-2	TGTGCCAGCAGTGAAGCGCTTCCCCCAACTACAGGGGCCGGCTACACCTTC	CASSEALPPTTGAGYTF
TRBD2	TRBV18	TRBJ2-5	TGTGCCAGCTCACCGTCTTCGGGAGGACAAGAGACCCAGTACTTC	CASSPSSGGQETQYF
TRBD2	TRBV6-5	TRBJ2-7	TGTGCCAGCAGTGTGCGGGACCCGGGAGGCGAGCAGTACTTC	CASSVRDPGGEQYF
TRBD2	TRBV5-6	TRBJ2-5	TGTGCCAGCAGCTCCGGACTAGCGGGGCCGGAGACCCAGTACTTC	CASSSGLAGPETQYF
-	TRBV11-2	TRBJ2-7	TGTGCCAGCAGCTTTGGGGGGGCCCTTTACGAGCAGTACTTC	CASSFGGALYEQYF
TRBD2	TRBV19	TRBJ2-3	TGTGCCAGTAGTATCGGACTAGCGGGAGATGCTACGCAGTATTTT	CASSIGLAGDATQYF
TRBD2	TRBV28	TRBJ2-7	TGTGCCAGCAGTTTAGCGGGGGAAATGAGCTCCTACGAGCAGTACTTC	CASSLAGEMSSYEQYF
TRBD2	TRBV5-1	TRBJ2-1	TGCGCCAGCAGCTTATTAGCGGGCAGCTCCTACAATGAGCAGTTCTTC	CASSLLAGSSYNEQFF
-	TRBV28	TRBJ2-5	TGTGCCAGCAGTTCCGTCGAGACCCAGTACTTC	CASSSVETQYF
-	TRBV4-3	TRBJ2-2	TGCGCCAGCAGCCAAGAGGGGGGAGGCGGAGGAACCGGGGAGCTGTTTTTT	CASSQEGGGGGTGELFF
TRBD1	TRBV6-6	TRBJ2-2	TGTGCCAGCAGTCAACAGGGGGCCAACACCGGGGAGCTGTTTTTT	CASSQQGANTGELFF
-	TRBV25-1	TRBJ2-2	TGTGCCAGCAGTGATTGGAGGGGGCAGGCCGGGGAGCTGTTTTTT	CASSDWRGQAGELFF
TRBD2	TRBV4-1	TRBJ2-7	TGCGCCAGCAGCCAAGACGAGACTAGCGGGACCTACGAGCAGTACTTC	CASSQDETSGTYEQYF
-	TRBV5-1	TRBJ2-7	TGCGCCAGCAGCTTCCTGAGCTCCTACGAGCAGTACTTC	CASSFLSSYEQYF
TRBD2	TRBV18	TRBJ2-3	TGTGCCAGCTCACAAGCGGGAGAAGGACCAGATACGCAGTATTTT	CASSQAGEGPDTQYF
-	TRBV29-1	TRBJ1-1	TGCAGCGTGAGTGAGATTCTCGCTGAAGCTTTCTTT	CSVSEILAEAFF
-	TRBV4-2	TRBJ1-3	TGTGCCAGCAGCCAAGATTCGGGATCTGGAAACACCATATATTTT	CASSQDSGSGNTIYF
TRBD1	TRBV19	TRBJ1-4	TGTGCCAGTAGTGCACAGGGGGTTCAAAAAGAAAAACTGTTTTTT	CASSAQGVQKEKLFF
TRBD1	TRBV6-5	TRBJ2-1	TGTGCCAGCAGCCTGACAGGGGACAATGAGCAGTTCTTC	CASSLTGDNEQFF
TRBD2	TRBV27	TRBJ2-7	TGTGCCAGCAGTCCCCGCGGAAGGGAGGGTTCCTACGAGCAGTACTTC	CASSPRGREGSYEQYF
-	TRBV5-1	TRBJ1-2	TGCGCCAGCAGCTTTCATCAGGGATCGAATGGCTACACCTTC	CASSFHQGSNGYTF
-	TRBV5-5	TRBJ1-5	TGTGCCAGCAGCTTGGCGAGTTATAGCAATCAGCCCCAGCATTTT	CASSLASYSNQPQHF
TRBD1	TRBV23-1	TRBJ1-1	TGCGCCAGCAGTCTGGGACAGGTAGTTCGGATAGCTTTCTTT	CASSLGQVVRIAFF
-	TRBV19	TRBJ2-6	TGTGCCAGTAGGGGCACCGGTAAATCTGGGGCCAACGTCCTGACTTTC	CASRGTGKSGANVLTF
TRBD2	TRBV6-1	TRBJ2-1	TGTGCCAGCAGTGGAGGGACTAGCGGGAGAAATGAGCAGTTCTTC	CASSGGTSGRNEQFF
-	TRBV6-5	TRBJ2-7	TGTGCCAGCAGAGGTTCGGGAAAACGCGCCTACGAGCAGTACTTC	CASRGSGKRAYEQYF
-	TRBV7-2	TRBJ1-5	TGTGCCAGCAGCTTACAGGGCTCTAGCAATCAGCCCCAGCATTTT	CASSLQGSSNQPQHF